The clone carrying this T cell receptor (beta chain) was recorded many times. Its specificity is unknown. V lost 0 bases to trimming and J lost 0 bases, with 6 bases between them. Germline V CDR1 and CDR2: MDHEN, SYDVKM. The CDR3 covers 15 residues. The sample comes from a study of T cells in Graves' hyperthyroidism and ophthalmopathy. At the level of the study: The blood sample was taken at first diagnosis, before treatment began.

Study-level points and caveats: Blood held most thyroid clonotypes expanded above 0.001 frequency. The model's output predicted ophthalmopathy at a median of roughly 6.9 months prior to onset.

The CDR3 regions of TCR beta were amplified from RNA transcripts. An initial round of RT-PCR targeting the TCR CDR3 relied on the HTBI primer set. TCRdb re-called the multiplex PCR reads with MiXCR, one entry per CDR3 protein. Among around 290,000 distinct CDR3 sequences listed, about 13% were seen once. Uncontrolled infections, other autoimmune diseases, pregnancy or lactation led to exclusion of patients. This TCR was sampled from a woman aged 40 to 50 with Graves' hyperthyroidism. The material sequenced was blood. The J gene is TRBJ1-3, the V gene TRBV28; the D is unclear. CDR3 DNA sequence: TGTGCCAGCAGTTTATGGGCATCCTCTGGAAACACCATATATTTT. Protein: CASSLWASSGNTIYF.